This entry features one T cell receptor (beta chain) sequence. The sample comes from a study of T-cell memory formation after mild COVID-19. Study context: The study found TCR clusters largely donor specific.

cDNA libraries for TCR alpha and TCR beta, carrying sample barcodes and UMIs, came from 5'RACE with constant-segment primers. TCRdb used MiXCR to reprocess the 5' RACE reads, holding one entry per CDR3 protein. In the table there are more than 75,000 distinct CDR3 sequences, more than 11% of which are singletons. Trimming cost V 4 bases and J 1 base, with 11 bases left between them. The CDR3 has 13 amino acids. Germline CDR1 and CDR2: SQVTM and ANQGSEA. V gene TRBV29-1 combines with J gene TRBJ2-7, with D tentatively TRBD1 or TRBD2 (6 bases each). The specimen sequenced was PBMCs or a T cell subset sorted from them (not recorded which). The TCR sequence derives from an adult woman who had mild COVID-19 (a few samples of this study predate the infection). Cell type and time point are not known. The CDR3: CSVVGGQSYEQYF. The CDR3 nucleotides are TGCAGCGTTGTTGGGGGGCAATCCTACGAGCAGTACTTC.